This TCR beta chain derives from a study of cytomegalovirus exposure and HLA in healthy donors. General study points: The study put 150 or so TCR beta chains on its list as cytomegalovirus-associated.

Comments on this clone: Its target is unknown.

Trimming cost V 6 bases and J 0 bases, with 18 bases left between them. The CDR3 has 17 residues. Germline loops: CDR1 KGHSH, CDR2 LQKENI. The PCR employed 60 Vbeta primers together with 13 Jbeta primers. Clones were read by immunoSEQ multiplex PCR, and TCRdb kept only the in-frame ones, dropping some. The sample has roughly 100,000 clones, 65% to 80% seen once. Sequenced input: PBMCs. This receptor was identified in a woman in her forties or fifties in good health and CMV-seropositive. The rearrangement uses TRBV18 and TRBJ1-3, with a weak D call TRBD1 (5 bases). CDR3 DNA sequence: TGTGCCAGCTCCCCGGGGGGAGTCAGTATCTCTGGAAACACCATATATTTT. It is translated as CASSPGGVSISGNTIYF.